A selection of T cell receptor beta chains follows, all from one sample in a study of T cell repertoires in MIS-A myocarditis. The assay was immunoSEQ multiplex PCR, and TCRdb's table has in-frame clones only and misses some. The table records fewer than 15,000 clones, just under 75% of them present only once. The material sequenced was left ventricle heart tissue obtained at autopsy. These receptors were obtained from a man between 18 and 29 years old with fulminant myocarditis from multisystem inflammatory syndrome in adults (MIS-A) after COVID-19. Both conserved end residues are part of each CDR3. Fields, in order: clone size, V gene, J gene, D gene, CDR3 protein, CDR3 DNA. D genes are given only for firm matches. Not all rows give a size; the values are once, few, many and, for expanded clones, a class.

once	TRBV2	TRBJ2-5	.	CASSGWAGSQETQYF	TGTGCCAGCAGTGGGTGGGCAGGGTCACAAGAGACCCAGTACTTC
.	TRBV7-2	TRBJ2-5	TRBD1	CASSPNLGQGVTQYF	TGTGCCAGCAGCCCTAATCTGGGACAGGGAGTAACCCAGTACTTC
few	TRBV15	TRBJ2-3	.	CATTATRESVDTQYF	TGTGCCACCACCGCCACTCGGGAGTCTGTAGATACGCAGTATTTT
.	TRBV19	TRBJ2-4	.	CASGQGNIQYF	TGTGCCAGTGGCCAGGGGAACATTCAGTACTTC
.	TRBV5-4	TRBJ2-7	TRBD2	CASSYGRGAGYEQYF	TGTGCCAGCAGCTATGGGCGGGGGGCCGGGTACGAGCAGTACTTC
.	TRBV28	TRBJ2-7	.	CASRLIRGSYEQYF	TGTGCCAGCAGATTGATCCGGGGCTCCTACGAGCAGTACTTC
once	TRBV28	TRBJ1-5	.	CASSFRGYQPQHF	TGTGCCAGCAGTTTCCGGGGTTACCAGCCCCAGCATTTT
.	TRBV5-4	TRBJ1-1	.	CASSARQSYTEAFF	TGTGCCAGCAGCGCCCGACAGTCATACACTGAAGCTTTCTTT
few	TRBV7-2	TRBJ1-1	.	CASSLVGQGETEAFF	TGTGCCAGCAGCTTAGTAGGGCAGGGAGAGACTGAAGCTTTCTTT
.	TRBV7-9	TRBJ2-7	TRBD1	CASSPIEGQPYEQYF	TGTGCCAGCAGCCCCATCGAGGGACAGCCCTACGAGCAGTACTTC
.	TRBV19	TRBJ2-7	.	CASSISLGSEQYF	TGTGCCAGTAGTATTAGTCTCGGGTCCGAGCAGTACTTC
.	TRBV10-2	TRBJ1-1	.	CASSTQMNTEAFF	TGCGCCAGCAGTACTCAGATGAACACTGAAGCTTTCTTT
few	TRBV7-3	TRBJ2-3	.	CASSLTPPGTGTDTQYF	TGTGCCAGCAGCTTAACTCCTCCCGGGACCGGCACAGATACGCAGTATTTT
few	TRBV2	TRBJ2-6	TRBD1	CASSATGGAGANVLTF	TGTGCCAGCAGTGCTACAGGGGGCGCCGGGGCCAACGTCCTGACTTTC
.	TRBV5-1	TRBJ2-1	TRBD2	CASSPRGTSYDEQFF	TGCGCCAGCAGCCCCAGGGGGACTAGCTACGATGAGCAGTTCTTC
.	TRBV4-3	TRBJ1-3	.	CASSQGLRQAGNTIYF	TGCGCCAGCAGCCAAGGTTTGAGACAGGCGGGGAACACCATATATTTT
.	TRBV7-2	TRBJ1-6	.	CASSSRVPYNSPLHF	TGTGCCAGCAGCTCCAGGGTTCCCTATAATTCACCCCTCCACTTT
few	TRBV28	TRBJ1-2	TRBD1	CASSPNRGMGGYTF	TGTGCCAGCAGTCCAAACAGGGGGATGGGTGGCTACACCTTC
.	TRBV6-6	TRBJ1-2	.	CASSSGPSYGYTF	TGTGCCAGCAGTTCTGGACCGAGCTATGGCTACACCTTC
.	TRBV7-2	TRBJ1-3	.	CASSLPRQDGNTIYF	TGTGCCAGCAGCCTCCCCCGGCAGGATGGAAACACCATATATTTT
.	TRBV30	TRBJ2-2	.	CAWMGRADTGELFF	TGTGCCTGGATGGGAAGGGCGGACACCGGGGAGCTGTTTTTT
few	TRBV6-6	TRBJ2-2	.	CASDTGVGTGELFF	TGTGCCAGCGATACCGGGGTAGGGACCGGGGAGCTGTTTTTT
.	TRBV24-1	TRBJ2-3	.	CATSDLGVAGTDTQYF	TGTGCCACCAGTGATTTGGGGGTAGCGGGCACAGATACGCAGTATTTT
.	TRBV11-2	TRBJ1-2	.	CASSLDLVYGYTF	TGTGCCAGCAGCTTAGATCTCGTTTATGGCTACACCTTC
.	TRBV7-2	TRBJ2-7	TRBD2	CASSRGLAGGGYEQYF	TGTGCCAGCAGTCGAGGACTAGCGGGGGGCGGGTACGAGCAGTACTTC
.	TRBV9	TRBJ2-2	.	CASSVEGSGNTGELFF	TGTGCCAGCAGCGTAGAGGGGTCGGGGAACACCGGGGAGCTGTTTTTT
.	TRBV7-9	TRBJ1-4	.	CASSPFGQNLNEKLFF	TGTGCCAGCAGCCCCTTCGGCCAGAACCTTAATGAAAAACTGTTTTTT
.	TRBV19	TRBJ1-2	TRBD1	CASSMDRGLRGGYTF	TGTGCCAGTAGTATGGACAGGGGCCTACGGGGAGGCTACACCTTC
.	TRBV5-1	TRBJ2-1	.	CASSSSAGSENEQFF	TGCGCCAGCAGCTCCTCGGCAGGGTCTGAGAATGAGCAGTTCTTC
.	TRBV30	TRBJ1-3	.	CAWSYRTGSGNTIYF	TGTGCCTGGAGCTACCGAACAGGGAGTGGAAACACCATATATTTT
few	TRBV24-1	TRBJ1-5	.	CATSDWEDQPQHF	TGTGCCACCAGTGATTGGGAGGATCAGCCCCAGCATTTT